Below are 18 T cell receptor beta chains sequenced from a single sample in a study of blood T cell repertoires in COVID-19. Assay: immunoSEQ multiplex PCR; the TCRdb copy retains only in-frame clones and omits some. The data show over 55,000 clones, about 68% seen once. Sequencing input: peripheral blood. Receptors originate from a woman aged 70-85 years with acute or convalescent COVID-19.

This clone has at least ten counts. The chain is built from TRBV2 and TRBJ2-7, with 8 bases aligning to TRBD1. Germline V CDR1 and CDR2: SNHLY, FYNNEI. This CDR3 region has 14 residues. Unmatched junction bases numbered 3, after V lost 4 bases and J lost 1 base. CDR3 DNA: TGTGCCAGCAGTGTGCAGGGGGCTTCCTACGAGCAGTACTTC. Amino acid sequence: CASSVQGASYEQYF.

This clone appeared a few times. The J gene is TRBJ1-1, the V gene TRBV7-2, with D tentatively TRBD1 (5 bases). V gave up 4 bases and J gave up 4 bases, with 13 bases separating them. This CDR3 region has 14 residues. Germline V gene lookup returns CDR1 SGHTA and CDR2 FQGNSA. The CDR3 coding sequence is TGTGCCAGCAGCTCGGGTAGGGGTAGCACTGAAGCTTTCTTT. This encodes CASSSGRGSTEAFF.

The gene calls are TRBV9 and TRBJ2-1; 13 nucleotides align to TRBD2. The CDR3 totals 15 residues. Germline V gives CDR1 SGDLS, CDR2 YYNGEE. The ends lost 2 bases at V and 10 bases at J; junction bases unmatched: 6. The CDR3 reads CASSVGLAGVGEQFF. CDR3 in DNA: TGTGCCAGCAGCGTCGGACTAGCGGGAGTGGGGGAGCAGTTCTTC. Drawing the rest from reference TRBV9 and TRBJ2-1, the complete variable domain is DSGVTQTPKHLITATGQRVTLRCSPRSGDLSVYWYQQSLDQGLQFLIQYYNGEERAKGNILERFSAQQFPDLHSELNLSSLELGDSALYFCASSVGLAGVGEQFFGPGTRLTVL.

This clone was found a few times. The CDR3 sequence is CSAQVGGWDRGDEQYF. The CDR3 nucleotides read TGCAGCGCCCAAGTTGGGGGATGGGACAGGGGAGACGAGCAGTACTTC. The chain carries TRBV29-1 and TRBJ2-7; 10 positions agree with TRBD1. Trimming removed 7 bases from V and 5 bases from J; junction bases left unmatched: 17. This CDR3 region has 16 residues. From germline, CDR1 is SQVTM and CDR2 ANQGSEA.

J is TRBJ1-2 and V is TRBV6-6, with a weak D call TRBD1 (6 bases). There are 14 residues in the CDR3. Germline assignment: CDR1 MNHNY and CDR2 SVGAGI (reference sequence). The germline V and J ends were trimmed by 7 bases and 3 bases, with 15 bases remaining between them. CDR3 nucleotide sequence: TGTGCCAGCACCCAGGGGAGGGGAGACTATGGCTACACCTTC. As protein: CASTQGRGDYGYTF.

This clone was counted between two and nine times. V and J are TRBV3-1 (or the pseudogene TRBV3-2) and TRBJ2-5, with TRBD2 matching over 14 bases. The length of the CDR3 is 18 residues. J was trimmed by 4 bases and V by 2 bases; bases with no gene match: 9. Germline V CDR1 and CDR2: LGHDT, YNNKEL (reference sequence). CDR3 in DNA: TGTGCCAGCAGCCAATCGGGACTAGCGGGAGTCTTCCGAGAGACCCAGTACTTC. Amino acids: CASSQSGLAGVFRETQYF.

The chain uses TRBV27 and TRBJ1-1; maybe TRBD1 (5 bases). The germline V gene encodes CDR1 MNHEY and CDR2 SMNVEV (reference sequence). The CDR3 length is 16 residues. The V end lost 5 bases, the J end lost 4 bases, and 20 bases lay between the germline ends. CDR3 region: CASSRKTGDLGTEAFF. CDR3 DNA: TGTGCCAGCAGTCGGAAGACGGGGGATTTAGGCACTGAAGCTTTCTTT.

The chain is built from TRBV7-8 and TRBJ2-5; D unclear. Germline-derived CDR1 and CDR2 are SGHVS and FQNEAQ. Trimming removed 0 bases from V and 1 base from J, with 6 bases in between. The CDR3 is made up of 14 amino acids. The CDR3 loop reads CASSLADFQETQYF. The CDR3 coding sequence is TGTGCCAGCAGCTTAGCAGACTTCCAAGAGACCCAGTACTTC.

This rearrangement joins TRBV7-9 to TRBJ2-7, with TRBD2 matching 9 bases. The V gene end was trimmed by 2 bases and the J gene end by 0 bases; junction bases not matched to a gene: 8. The CDR3 loop spans 17 amino acids. The germline gives CDR1 SEHNR, CDR2 FQNEAQ (reference sequence). The CDR3 DNA follows: TGTGCCAGCAGCTTAAGGGCTAGCGGGGTTAGCTCCTACGAGCAGTACTTC. Protein: CASSLRASGVSSYEQYF.

This sequence joins TRBV5-1 and TRBJ1-3; unclear D gene. The CDR3 sequence is 14 residues long. Germline V lookup: CDR1 SGHRS, CDR2 YFSETQ. With 0 bases removed from V and 4 bases from J, the gap between germline ends came to 8 bases. The CDR3 nucleotides are TGCGCCAGCAGCTTGGCAGGCAGGGGAAACACCATATATTTT. Its protein is CASSLAGRGNTIYF.

The chain has TRBV7-9 and TRBJ1-2, with no clear D. Germline V gene sequence: CDR1 SEHNR, CDR2 FQNEAQ (reference sequence). There are 16 residues in the CDR3. V was pared by 0 bases and J by 7 bases, with 18 bases between. The CDR3: CASSLAWQAPDSGYTF. CDR3 nucleotide sequence: TGTGCCAGCAGCTTAGCGTGGCAGGCTCCTGATTCTGGCTACACCTTC.

This chain joins TRBV12-3 or TRBV12-4 and TRBJ1-1; D uncertain. The CDR3 length is 13 residues. Deletions cut 6 bases from V and 2 bases from J, with 10 bases between. CDR3 residues: CASSREVNTEAFF. The CDR3, as DNA: TGTGCCAGCAGCCGCGAGGTCAACACTGAAGCTTTCTTT.

In DNA form, the CDR3 reads TGTGCCAGCAGCCCAACAGGGGGCAGTGGCTACACCTTC. It translates to CASSPTGGSGYTF. V usage is TRBV28 and J usage is TRBJ1-2; 9 bases align to TRBD1. This CDR3 contains 13 residues. Germline values: CDR1 MDHEN, CDR2 SYDVKM. The junction had 6 bases not matched to a gene; V was cut back by 6 bases and J by 7 bases.

This clone was seen a single time. The chain employs TRBV5-1 and TRBJ1-4, with D tentatively TRBD1 (5 bases). Trimming shortened V by 0 bases and J by 5 bases, and 11 bases separated the two germline ends. The length of the CDR3 is 15 residues. Germline V gene data show CDR1 as SGHRS and CDR2 as YFSETQ. The CDR3 here is CASSLEGVGNEKLFF. CDR3 nucleotides: TGCGCCAGCAGCTTGGAAGGGGTAGGCAATGAAAAACTGTTTTTT.

This rearrangement joins TRBV5-1 to TRBJ1-3; TRBD1 matches 7 bases. V was pared by 4 bases and J by 1 base, with 5 bases of the junction left unmatched. CDR3 size: 15 residues. Per the germline V gene, CDR1 is SGHRS and CDR2 is YFSETQ. The CDR3 sequence is CASSAQTGSGNTIYF. The CDR3 DNA sequence: TGCGCCAGCAGCGCTCAGACAGGGTCTGGAAACACCATATATTTT.

This clone was found a few times. This CDR3 reads CASSPDLNYGYTF. CDR3 DNA: TGTGCCAGCAGCCCAGATCTTAACTATGGCTACACCTTC. This sequence joins TRBV12-3 or TRBV12-4 and TRBJ1-2; the D is unclear. There are 13 residues in the CDR3. Trimming pared 6 bases from V and 1 base from J, leaving 9 bases between.

The rearrangement uses TRBV5-6 and TRBJ2-5; 8 bases are a match to TRBD1. CDR3 length equals 15 residues. CDR1 is SGHDT, CDR2 YYEEEE, per germline. The J segment lost 0 bases and the V segment lost 5 bases, leaving 6 bases of the junction unmatched. CDR3 sequence (DNA): TGTGCCAGCAGTTCCGGGACAGGTTACCAAGAGACCCAGTACTTC. It is translated as CASSSGTGYQETQYF.

The genes are TRBV9 and TRBJ2-2; D uncertain. V was clipped by 5 bases and J by 8 bases, with 10 bases between them. The CDR3 extends over 12 amino acids. Germline CDR1 and CDR2: SGDLS and YYNGEE. CDR3 protein: CASREMAGELFF. DNA for the CDR3: TGTGCCAGCAGGGAGATGGCGGGGGAGCTGTTTTTT.